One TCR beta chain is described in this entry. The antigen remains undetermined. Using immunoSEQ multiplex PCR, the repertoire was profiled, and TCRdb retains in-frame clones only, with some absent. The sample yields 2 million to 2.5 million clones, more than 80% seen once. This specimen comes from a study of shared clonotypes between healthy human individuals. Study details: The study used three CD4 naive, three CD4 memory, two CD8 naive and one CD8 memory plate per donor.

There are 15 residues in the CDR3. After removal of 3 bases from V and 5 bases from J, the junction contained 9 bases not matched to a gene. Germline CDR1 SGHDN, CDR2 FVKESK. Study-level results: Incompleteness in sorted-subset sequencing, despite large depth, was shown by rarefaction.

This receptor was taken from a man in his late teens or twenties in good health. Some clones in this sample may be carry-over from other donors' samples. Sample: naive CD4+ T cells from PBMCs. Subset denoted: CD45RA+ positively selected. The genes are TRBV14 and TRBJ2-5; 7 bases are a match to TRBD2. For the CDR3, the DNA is TGTGCCAGCAGCCACAGACGGACTAGTCTGGAGACCCAGTACTTC. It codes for CASSHRRTSLETQYF.